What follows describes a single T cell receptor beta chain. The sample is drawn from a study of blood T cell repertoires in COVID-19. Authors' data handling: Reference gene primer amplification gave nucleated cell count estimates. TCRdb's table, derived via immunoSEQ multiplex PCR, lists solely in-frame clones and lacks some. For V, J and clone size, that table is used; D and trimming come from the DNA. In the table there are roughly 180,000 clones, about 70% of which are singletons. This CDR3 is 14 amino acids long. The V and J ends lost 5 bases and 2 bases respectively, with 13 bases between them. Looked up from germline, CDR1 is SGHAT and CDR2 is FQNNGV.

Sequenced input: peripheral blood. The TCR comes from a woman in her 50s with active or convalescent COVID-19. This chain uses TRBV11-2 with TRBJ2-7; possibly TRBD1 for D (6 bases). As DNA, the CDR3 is TGTGCCAGCAGCCGGACAGATTCTACCTACGAGCAGTACTTC. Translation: CASSRTDSTYEQYF.